Shown below are 27 T cell receptor beta chains from a single sample sequenced in a study of blood T cells in healthy people across ages. It was with a sample-barcoded 5' primer and a J-beta primer mix that a second PCR of roughly 7 to 12 cycles was run. TCRdb re-derived calls from the 5' RACE reads in MiXCR, one entry per CDR3 protein. This table has about 400,000 distinct CDR3 sequences, about 55% appearing once. The sample taken for sequencing was blood. Receptor source: a man aged 60 to 75 in good health.

V usage is TRBV7-2 and J usage is TRBJ2-7; TRBD1 agrees at 7 bases. The junction had 8 bases not matched to a gene; V was cut back by 5 bases and J by 4 bases. Germline V CDR1 and CDR2: SGHTA, FQGNSA. The CDR3 is 14 amino acids. The CDR3 DNA follows: TGTGCCAGCAGCGGTCAAACAGGGGTTTACGAGCAGTACTTC. It specifies CASSGQTGVYEQYF.

CDR3 in amino acids: CASSSQGATEAFF. DNA for the CDR3: TGTGCCAGCAGCTCACAGGGGGCCACTGAAGCTTTCTTT. V usage is TRBV3-1 and J usage is TRBJ1-1; TRBD1 aligns across 9 bases. Per germline, CDR1 LGHDT and CDR2 YNNKEL (reference sequence). The CDR3 contains 13 residues. V shed 5 bases, J shed 4 bases, and the junction held 2 bases outside the gene matches.

V usage is TRBV24-1 and J usage is TRBJ2-7, with unresolved D. This CDR3 spans 12 amino acids. The V end was cut by 1 base, the J end by 7 bases, with 7 bases between. Germline V lookup: CDR1 KGHDR, CDR2 SFDVKD. CDR3 sequence: CATSDFENEQYF. CDR3 coding DNA: TGTGCCACCAGTGATTTCGAGAATGAGCAGTACTTC.

The rearrangement links TRBV11-2 to TRBJ2-4; TRBD2 matches at 7 bases. The J call could be wrong; TRBJ2-7 is a better fit for the DNA end. Germline-derived CDR1 and CDR2 are SGHAT and FQNNGV. This CDR3 comprises 16 residues. CDR3: CASSLWGGIPLYEQYF. The CDR3, as DNA: TGTGCCAGCAGCTTATGGGGGGGGATCCCCCTGTACGAGCAGTACTTC.

This chain joins TRBV27 and TRBJ1-4; 8 nucleotides agree with TRBD1. Germline CDR1 reads MNHEY; CDR2 reads SMNVEV (reference sequence). Trimming removed 5 bases from V and 8 bases from J; junction bases left unmatched: 13. The CDR3 consists of 16 residues. DNA of the CDR3: TGTGCCAGCAGTCACTACTCAACAGGGGGTTGGGAAAAACTGTTTTTT. Encoded protein: CASSHYSTGGWEKLFF.

The CDR3 sequence is CASSGEGWPQETQYF. The DNA for the CDR3 is TGCGCCAGCAGTGGGGAGGGGTGGCCTCAAGAGACCCAGTACTTC. The V call is TRBV10-2, the J call TRBJ2-5, with 7 bases that match TRBD2. CDR1 is WSHSY, CDR2 SAAADI, per germline. Trimming at V came to 4 bases and at J to 2 bases, leaving 7 bases not matched to a gene. The CDR3 is 15 residues long.

CDR3: CASSQRRDRTYTF. DNA of the CDR3: TGTGCCAGCAGCCAAAGGAGGGACAGAACCTACACCTTC. The chain has TRBV3-1 and TRBJ1-2; 7 bases line up with TRBD1. This CDR3 contains 13 residues. CDR1 and CDR2 (germline): LGHDT, YNNKEL (reference sequence). Trimming removed 2 bases from V and 10 bases from J; junction bases left unmatched: 7.

The genes are TRBV6-2 or TRBV6-3 and TRBJ1-2, with unresolved D. The CDR3 has 13 residues. V was cut by 5 bases and J by 7 bases, with 14 bases left in between. Germline assignment: CDR1 MNHEY and CDR2 SVGEGT. The CDR3, as DNA: TGTGCCAGCAGTGACGCAGTTCTTACTGGCTACACCTTC. This encodes CASSDAVLTGYTF.

This clonotype appeared once. The junction shows a germline mismatch at one end, possibly a read error. The gene calls are TRBV24-1 and TRBJ2-1; D not certain. This CDR3 has 16 residues. Germline-derived CDR1 and CDR2 are KGHDR and SFDVKD. In DNA form, the CDR3 reads TGTGCCACCAGTGAAGTTGCAGGAAGGGCCTACAACGAGCAGTTCTTC. Protein product: CATSEVAGRAYNEQFF.

This chain links TRBV20-1 with TRBJ2-3; the D is unclear. The germline V gene encodes CDR1 DFQATT and CDR2 SNEGSKA (reference sequence). Trimming took 0 bases from V and 4 from J, leaving 8 bases between them. This CDR3 has 13 residues. The DNA for the CDR3 is TGCAGTGCTAGAGAGGAAGGGCCAGATACGCAGTATTTT. It is translated as CSAREEGPDTQYF.

The V gene is TRBV29-1, the J gene TRBJ2-5; D remains unclear. Trimming took 6 bases from V and 2 from J, leaving 10 bases between them. This CDR3 region has 12 residues. The germline V gene encodes CDR1 SQVTM and CDR2 ANQGSEA. CDR3 nucleotides: TGCAGCGTACTCAGACTTCAAGAGACCCAGTACTTC. Its translation: CSVLRLQETQYF.

This chain joins TRBV13 and TRBJ1-2; unclear D gene. CDR3 length: 12 residues. The V end lost 3 bases, the J end lost 4 bases, and 6 bases lay between the germline ends. Per the germline V gene, CDR1 is PRHDT and CDR2 is FYEKMQ (reference sequence). The CDR3 DNA follows: TGTGCCAGCAGCTTCGGGTCCTATGGCTACACCTTC. Its protein product is CASSFGSYGYTF. Full variable domain (remainder filled in from reference TRBV13 and TRBJ1-2): AAGVIQSPRHLIKEKRETATLKCYPIPRHDTVYWYQQGPGQDPQFLISFYEKMQSDKGSIPDRFSAQQFSDYHSELNMSSLELGDSALYFCASSFGSYGYTFGSGTRLTVV.

The rearrangement joins TRBV28 to TRBJ1-2; D gene uncertain. V was clipped by 5 bases and J by 2 bases, with 6 bases between them. CDR1 MDHEN and CDR2 SYDVKM come from the germline V gene. The CDR3 consists of 12 residues. CDR3: CASSQMNYGYTF. Here the CDR3 DNA reads TGTGCCAGCAGTCAAATGAACTATGGCTACACCTTC.

On this clonotype: A single base separates this from a much larger clone, so it may be a read error. J is TRBJ2-3 and V is TRBV4-3; weak D call: TRBD2 (5 bases). The CDR3 totals 15 residues. Germline CDR1 reads LGHNA; CDR2 reads YSLEER. The CDR3: CAGSNQRAATDTQYF. The CDR3 DNA reads TGCGCCGGCAGCAACCAGCGAGCGGCCACAGATACGCAGTATTTT.

The V and J genes are TRBV6-5 and TRBJ2-1; D is unclear. CDR1 and CDR2 from the germline V gene are MNHEY and SVGAGI. V lost 6 bases to trimming and J lost 6 bases, with 15 bases between them. The CDR3 is 14 amino acids. CDR3 nucleotides: TGTGCCAGCAGCAGACCCGGTCCACGCAATGAGCAGTTCTTC. Protein product: CASSRPGPRNEQFF.

This clonotype was detected only a few times. The V and J genes are TRBV20-1 and TRBJ2-5; D gene uncertain. CDR1 and CDR2 (germline): DFQATT, SNEGSKA (reference sequence). Between the trimmed V and J ends, which lost 6 bases and 5 bases, there was a span of 22 bases. The CDR3 covers 15 residues. This CDR3 reads CSAARPDQTWETQYF. The DNA of the CDR3 is TGCAGTGCAGCTAGACCGGACCAGACGTGGGAGACCCAGTACTTC.

The J gene is TRBJ2-1, the V gene TRBV20-1; TRBD2 matches at 8 bases. Germline V gene data show CDR1 as DFQATT and CDR2 as SNEGSKA (reference sequence). This CDR3 has 14 residues. V gave up 6 bases and J gave up 9 bases; unmatched junction bases: 13. In DNA, the CDR3 is TGCAGTGCGACCCCGGGTCTAGCGGGCGTTGAGCAGTTCTTC. Protein sequence: CSATPGLAGVEQFF.

This chain connects TRBV3-1 to TRBJ2-2; the D gene is possibly TRBD1 (5 bases). The CDR3 sequence is 13 residues long. Trimming removed 0 bases from V and 6 bases from J, with 5 bases in between. Germline values: CDR1 LGHDT, CDR2 YNNKEL (reference sequence). This CDR3 reads CASSQDRAGELFF. For the CDR3, the DNA is TGTGCCAGCAGCCAAGACAGGGCCGGGGAGCTGTTTTTT.

This clonotype was counted a few times. The chain is built from TRBV7-2 and TRBJ2-1; the match to TRBD1 covers 7 bases. There are 13 residues in the CDR3. Germline CDR1 and CDR2: SGHTA and FQGNSA. J was trimmed by 7 bases and V by 3 bases; bases with no gene match: 3. The CDR3 nucleotides are TGTGCCAGCAGCTTCATACAGGGGAATGAGCAGTTCTTC. Its translation is CASSFIQGNEQFF.

Note on this clonotype: The junction and the germline gene differ at one end; a read error may be behind it. The chain joins TRBV5-1 to TRBJ2-1; D remains ambiguous. The CDR3 length is 14 residues. Per the germline V gene, CDR1 is SGHRS and CDR2 is YFSETQ. The CDR3 reads CTSSLGQNYNEQFF. In DNA form, the CDR3 reads TGCACCAGCAGCTTGGGTCAGAACTACAATGAGCAGTTCTTC. Complete variable domain (other parts from reference TRBV5-1 and TRBJ2-1): KAGVTQTPRYLIKTRGQQVTLSCSPISGHRSVSWYQQTPGQGLQFLFEYFSETQRNKGNFPGRFSGRQFSNSRSEMNVSTLELGDSALYLCTSSLGQNYNEQFFGPGTRLTVL.

The gene calls are TRBV20-1 and TRBJ2-6; D is possibly TRBD2 (5 bases). Trimming removed 0 bases from V and 0 bases from J, with 15 bases in between. The CDR3 runs 18 residues. Germline V gives CDR1 DFQATT, CDR2 SNEGSKA (reference sequence). CDR3 amino acids: CSARDRWGSDSGANVLTF. CDR3 coding DNA: TGCAGTGCTAGAGATCGATGGGGTAGCGACTCTGGGGCCAACGTCCTGACTTTC.

Of note for this clonotype: Since a much larger clone is just one base distant, this may be a read error. The V and J genes are TRBV20-1 and TRBJ2-1; TRBD2 aligns across 9 bases. Germline lookup yields CDR1 DFQATT and CDR2 SNEGSKA (reference sequence). The CDR3 covers 15 residues. CDR3: CNARGTGTSNNEQFF. DNA for the CDR3: TGCAATGCTAGAGGAACTGGGACTAGCAATAATGAGCAGTTCTTC.

Comment on this clonotype: A read error may produce the germline difference seen at one junction end. CDR3 sequence (DNA): TGTGCCAACAGCTTAGGGGGGACAGTTAGGAATGAGCAGTTCTTC. Translation gives CANSLGGTVRNEQFF. J is TRBJ2-1 and V is TRBV7-2; a weak D match, TRBD1 (7 bases). In germline, CDR1 is SGHTA, CDR2 FQGNSA. This CDR3 is 15 amino acids long.

This chain connects TRBV20-1 to TRBJ2-7; D remains unclear. The end of the DNA aligns better with TRBJ2-4, so the J call may be wrong. Germline CDR1 reads DFQATT; CDR2 reads SNEGSKA (reference sequence). The CDR3 covers 13 residues. The CDR3 spells CSAREQPKNIQYF. CDR3 in DNA: TGCAGTGCTAGAGAACAGCCCAAAAACATTCAGTACTTC.

The chain combines TRBV20-1 with TRBJ2-3; D is possibly TRBD1 (5 bases). Trimming took 4 bases from V and 1 from J, leaving 24 bases between them. The CDR3 loop spans 18 amino acids. Germline CDR1 and CDR2: DFQATT and SNEGSKA (reference sequence). CDR3 sequence: CSAIRRGADPLGTDTQYF. The CDR3 nucleotides are TGCAGTGCTATACGGCGTGGGGCAGACCCCCTGGGCACAGATACGCAGTATTTT.

Note on this clonotype: A read error may account for a junction end that differs from germline. J is TRBJ2-3 and V is TRBV7-2; 9 positions agree with TRBD2. This CDR3 is 16 amino acids long. The V gene's germline CDR1 is SGHTA and CDR2 FQGNSA. The CDR3 DNA reads TGTGCCGGCAGCTTAAGGCCTAGCGGGAAGGCAGATACGCAGTATTTT. It is translated as CAGSLRPSGKADTQYF.

This clonotype was seen a handful of times. The chain links TRBV16 to TRBJ2-5, with a weak D call TRBD1 (5 bases). Germline V gene sequence: CDR1 KGHSY, CDR2 FQNENV. V dropped 5 bases and J dropped 4 bases, with 11 bases sitting between them. The CDR3 covers 13 residues. CDR3 in amino acids: CASSATRVETQYF. DNA for the CDR3: TGTGCCAGCAGCGCGACCAGGGTAGAGACCCAGTACTTC.